This entry features one T cell receptor beta chain sequence. The method was immunoSEQ multiplex PCR; TCRdb's version includes in-frame clones alone and lacks a portion of them. Here the sample spans 70,000 to 95,000 clones, 90% being singletons. V dropped 4 bases and J dropped 5 bases, with 15 bases sitting between them. The germline V gene encodes CDR1 MDHEN and CDR2 SYDVKM. The CDR3 covers 15 residues. This sample is drawn from a study of OX40 agonist ivuxolimab in advanced cancers. V usage is TRBV28 and J usage is TRBJ1-5; D uncertain. Material: CD4+ or CD8+ T cells sorted from blood, obtained in a trial of the OX40 agonist ivuxolimab. The receptor was isolated from an adult with an advanced solid tumor such as melanoma, head and neck, liver or kidney cancer. CDR3 DNA sequence: TGTGCCAGCAGTTCTCAGCCCGGGTCATATCAGCCCCAGCATTTT. Encoded protein: CASSSQPGSYQPQHF.